The clone carrying this T cell receptor (beta chain) has just a few counts. Antigen specificity is unknown. Constant-region reverse primers amplified full-length variable regions, followed by semi-nested Nested Universal Primer A PCR. A single record per CDR3 protein comes from TCRdb applying MiXCR to the 5' RACE reads. The repertoire consists of about 8,900 distinct CDR3 sequences, with roughly 29% occurring once and the leading ten covering under 5.5%. Naive CD4+ T cells were purified with Tregs depleted by CD25. Regarding the study as a whole: Whole repertoires were not studied in the larger cohort, only one V-J beta rearrangement.

J was trimmed by 1 base and V by 2 bases; bases with no gene match: 8. Germline V gives CDR1 MNHNY, CDR2 SVGAGI (reference sequence). The CDR3 totals 17 residues. The rearrangement links TRBV6-6 to TRBJ2-1; 7 bases align to TRBD1. What was sequenced was naive CD4+ T cells sorted from a lymph node. Subset reported: naive CD4+ T cells, CD4+CD45RA+CD25-. The clonotype was recovered from a female donor with breast cancer. The chain's CDR3 is CASSYTRDSVSYNEQFF. The CDR3 bases are TGTGCCAGCAGTTACACCCGGGACAGTGTATCCTACAATGAGCAGTTCTTC.